Below, 25 T cell receptor beta chains from the same sample are listed, as sequenced in a study of control samples from healthy donors and cancer patients. Generated by immunoSEQ multiplex PCR, the TCRdb table keeps only in-frame clones and is missing some. The sample carries roughly 54,000 clones, roughly 96% recorded once. Input material: blood. Every receptor here comes from a woman younger than 45 in good health.

The V call is TRBV10-1, the J call TRBJ2-3; 10 bases line up with TRBD2. With 8 bases clipped from V and 4 bases from J, the junction kept 6 bases outside the gene matches. Germline loops: CDR1 WNHNN, CDR2 SYGVQD (reference sequence). The CDR3 length is 14 residues. The CDR3: CASQASGSADTQYF. DNA for the CDR3: TGCGCCAGCCAAGCTAGCGGGAGTGCAGATACGCAGTATTTT.

The V call is TRBV7-2, the J call TRBJ2-2; TRBD1 might be the D (5 bases). CDR3 length: 13 amino acids. CDR1 is SGHTA and CDR2 is FQGNSA in the germline V gene. V lost 3 bases and J lost 7, with 9 bases in between. This CDR3 reads CASSLTQGGELFF. Here the CDR3 DNA reads TGTGCCAGCAGCTTGACTCAGGGCGGGGAGCTGTTTTTT.

This clone was counted once. The chain links TRBV5-1 to TRBJ2-1; D not resolved. CDR1 SGHRS and CDR2 YFSETQ come from the germline V gene. Trimming stripped 0 bases from V and 8 bases from J, with 9 bases between. The length of the CDR3 is 13 residues. CDR3 protein: CASSLVRLDEQFF. The CDR3 DNA reads TGCGCCAGCAGCTTGGTTAGGCTGGATGAGCAGTTCTTC. The whole variable domain, remainder taken from reference TRBV5-1 and TRBJ2-1, is KAGVTQTPRYLIKTRGQQVTLSCSPISGHRSVSWYQQTPGQGLQFLFEYFSETQRNKGNFPGRFSGRQFSNSRSEMNVSTLELGDSALYLCASSLVRLDEQFFGPGTRLTVL.

The V call is TRBV5-4, the J call TRBJ2-5, with a possible D match to TRBD1 (6 bases). From germline, CDR1 is SGHNT and CDR2 YYREEE (reference sequence). The CDR3 spans 14 residues. The V and J ends lost 4 bases and 1 base respectively, with 11 bases between them. DNA of the CDR3: TGTGCCAGCAGCGCTAAACAGGGCCAAGAGACCCAGTACTTC. The encoded protein is CASSAKQGQETQYF. Drawing the rest from reference TRBV5-4 and TRBJ2-5, the complete variable domain is ETGVTQSPTHLIKTRGQQVTLRCSSQSGHNTVSWYQQALGQGPQFIFQYYREEENGRGNFPPRFSGLQFPNYSSELNVNALELDDSALYLCASSAKQGQETQYFGPGTRLLVL.

The V call is TRBV7-2, the J call TRBJ2-7; TRBD2 aligns across 10 bases. Germline V gene lookup returns CDR1 SGHTA and CDR2 FQGNSA. The CDR3 is made up of 16 amino acids. Trimming cost V 1 base and J 3 bases; bases outside gene matches: 6. The CDR3 protein is CASSLVPSGGNYEQYF. For the CDR3, the DNA is TGTGCCAGCAGCTTAGTTCCTAGCGGGGGTAACTACGAGCAGTACTTC.

This chain connects TRBV28 to TRBJ2-5, with D perhaps TRBD1 (6 bases). CDR3 length: 15 residues. Germline V gene data show CDR1 as MDHEN and CDR2 as SYDVKM. The ends were cut back, 3 bases at V and 1 base at J, with 12 bases in the middle. Written as DNA, the CDR3 is TGTGCCAGCAGTTTGCCAGGGACAATCCAAGAGACCCAGTACTTC. This gives the protein CASSLPGTIQETQYF.

This clone was detected only a few times. The chain uses TRBV28 and TRBJ1-1, with no clear D. The germline V gene has CDR1 MDHEN and CDR2 SYDVKM. The V and J ends lost 4 bases and 5 bases respectively, with 8 bases between them. This CDR3 is built from 12 residues. The DNA of the CDR3 is TGTGCCAGCAGTTCGGGGAGGACTGAAGCTTTCTTT. Its translation: CASSSGRTEAFF.

This clone is a singleton in its sample. The V call is TRBV2, the J call TRBJ2-1, with D maybe TRBD1 (6 bases). The CDR3 is made up of 14 amino acids. Germline V gene sequence: CDR1 SNHLY, CDR2 FYNNEI. Trimming removed 6 bases at V and 4 bases at J, with 13 bases between. CDR3 sequence: CASRPGHLYNEQFF. The CDR3, as DNA: TGTGCCAGCAGACCGGGACACTTATACAATGAGCAGTTCTTC.

Only one count was recorded for this clone. The genes are TRBV30 and TRBJ2-3; 7 bases align to TRBD2. CDR1 and CDR2 (germline): GTSNPN, SVGIG (reference sequence). Losses at the gene ends were 0 bases for V and 1 base for J; bases not matched to a gene: 10. The CDR3 runs to 17 residues. This CDR3 reads CAWSVGVAGVGTDTQYF. Here the CDR3 DNA reads TGTGCCTGGAGTGTAGGGGTGGCGGGAGTTGGCACAGATACGCAGTATTTT.

The J gene is TRBJ2-1, the V gene TRBV9; 9 bases are a match to TRBD2. CDR3 length: 15 residues. Germline CDR1 SGDLS, CDR2 YYNGEE. V lost 0 bases to trimming and J lost 4 bases; unmatched junction nucleotides: 2. The CDR3 sequence: CASSVDLAGYNEQFF. As DNA, the CDR3 is TGTGCCAGCAGCGTAGATCTAGCGGGGTACAATGAGCAGTTCTTC.

V gene TRBV4-1 combines with J gene TRBJ2-7, with 11 nucleotides matching TRBD2. The CDR3 contains 15 residues. Trimming at V came to 5 bases and at J to 2 bases, leaving 5 bases not matched to a gene. Germline assignment: CDR1 MGHRA and CDR2 YSYEKL. CDR3 region: CASSVRLAGPYEQYF. The DNA for the CDR3 is TGCGCCAGCAGCGTTCGACTAGCGGGACCCTACGAGCAGTACTTC.

This clone appeared once. The chain employs TRBV10-1 and TRBJ1-1; TRBD1 agrees at 8 bases. The trim removed 3 bases at V and 5 bases at J, leaving 8 bases unmatched. This CDR3 is built from 15 residues. Per germline, CDR1 WNHNN and CDR2 SYGVQD (reference sequence). CDR3 loop: CASSDRQGAGTEAFF. CDR3 nucleotide sequence: TGCGCCAGCAGTGACCGCCAGGGGGCAGGGACTGAAGCTTTCTTT.

The V and J genes are TRBV27 and TRBJ1-5; 9 positions match TRBD1. V shed 0 bases and J 6 bases; nucleotides not matched to a gene: 3. CDR1 and CDR2 (germline): MNHEY, SMNVEV (reference sequence). The CDR3 has 15 residues. The CDR3 nucleotides read TGTGCCAGCAGTTTATCGGGACAGGGTGGTCAGCCCCAGCATTTT. Translation gives CASSLSGQGGQPQHF.

The rearrangement joins TRBV3-1 (or the pseudogene TRBV3-2) to TRBJ1-1, with 9 bases fitting TRBD1. J lost 6 bases, V lost 0 bases, and 5 bases had no gene match. Germline CDR1 and CDR2: LGHDT and YNNKEL (reference sequence). This CDR3 contains 15 residues. CDR3: CASSQEQGARSEAFF. The CDR3 bases are TGTGCCAGCAGCCAAGAACAGGGGGCGCGGTCTGAAGCTTTCTTT.

V usage is TRBV5-1 and J usage is TRBJ2-5; 11 bases match TRBD2. Germline assignment: CDR1 SGHRS and CDR2 YFSETQ. The J segment lost 5 bases and the V segment lost 0 bases, leaving 6 bases of the junction unmatched. This CDR3 contains 16 residues. The CDR3 reads CASSLVLAGGGETQYF. CDR3 coding DNA: TGCGCCAGCAGCTTGGTGCTAGCGGGAGGAGGGGAGACCCAGTACTTC. Full variable domain (remainder filled in from reference TRBV5-1 and TRBJ2-5): KAGVTQTPRYLIKTRGQQVTLSCSPISGHRSVSWYQQTPGQGLQFLFEYFSETQRNKGNFPGRFSGRQFSNSRSEMNVSTLELGDSALYLCASSLVLAGGGETQYFGPGTRLLVL.

The chain uses TRBV28 and TRBJ1-1; TRBD1 matches at 11 bases. The CDR3 totals 18 residues. J lost 5 bases, V lost 4 bases, and 15 bases had no gene match. The germline gives CDR1 MDHEN, CDR2 SYDVKM. CDR3 protein: CASSSFLGTGGVVTEAFF. The CDR3 coding sequence is TGTGCCAGCAGTTCGTTCCTTGGGACAGGGGGAGTCGTGACTGAAGCTTTCTTT.

V usage is TRBV3-1 (or the pseudogene TRBV3-2) and J usage is TRBJ2-7; TRBD2 agrees at 9 bases. The junction had 3 bases not matched to a gene; V was cut back by 0 bases and J by 3 bases. CDR1 is LGHDT, CDR2 YNNKEL, per germline (reference sequence). CDR3 length: 15 residues. DNA of the CDR3: TGTGCCAGCAGCCAAGAGGGTAGCGGGAGCTACGAGCAGTACTTC. It is translated as CASSQEGSGSYEQYF.

V usage is TRBV13 and J usage is TRBJ1-2; 8 bases are shared with TRBD1. J gave up 4 bases and V 2 bases, and 6 bases lay outside the gene matches. The CDR3 runs 15 residues. Germline V gene sequence: CDR1 PRHDT, CDR2 FYEKMQ (reference sequence). The DNA of the CDR3 is TGTGCCAGCAGCTTACAGGACAGGGTGACCTATGGCTACACCTTC. It translates to CASSLQDRVTYGYTF.

This clone was seen a few times. This chain uses TRBV24-1 with TRBJ2-7, with 8 bases that match TRBD1. The CDR3 length is 20 residues. The trim removed 6 bases at V and 0 bases at J, leaving 21 bases unmatched. CDR1 and CDR2 (germline): KGHDR, SFDVKD. The DNA of the CDR3 is TGTGCCACCAGTAACTTCTCCTGGGGACAGGATAAAAAAAGCTCCTACGAGCAGTACTTC. This codes for CATSNFSWGQDKKSSYEQYF.

This clone came up a few times. This chain connects TRBV28 to TRBJ1-4; D possibly corresponds to TRBD1 (6 bases). CDR1 and CDR2 (germline): MDHEN, SYDVKM. V lost 5 bases, J lost 6 bases, and 19 bases lay in between. This CDR3 contains 16 residues. Here the CDR3 DNA reads TGTGCCAGCAGTCCCGGGGGGGCTGCAGTTTATGAAAAACTGTTTTTT. Translating gives CASSPGGAAVYEKLFF.

This sequence joins TRBV6-5 and TRBJ1-5, with D unclear. This CDR3 spans 15 amino acids. Germline V gives CDR1 MNHEY, CDR2 SVGAGI. V lost 5 bases and J 3 bases, leaving 14 bases between the germline ends. CDR3 nucleotides: TGTGCCAGCAGTACAAGGACGGAATCCAATCAGCCCCAGCATTTT. Its protein product is CASSTRTESNQPQHF.

The chain carries TRBV12-3 or TRBV12-4 and TRBJ1-5; D unresolved. V lost 3 bases, J lost 7 bases, and 10 bases lay in between. This CDR3 region has 13 residues. This CDR3 is CASSFSGLQPQHF. Here the CDR3 DNA reads TGTGCCAGCAGTTTCTCGGGTTTACAGCCCCAGCATTTT.

DNA of the CDR3: TGTGCCAGCAGTCAGCTAGGGGGTTCGGCAGAATCGGACTATGGCTACACCTTC. Translating gives CASSQLGGSAESDYGYTF. The gene calls are TRBV28 and TRBJ1-2, with D perhaps matching TRBD1 (6 bases). The germline V and J ends were trimmed by 5 bases and 3 bases, with 25 bases remaining between them. From germline, CDR1 is MDHEN and CDR2 SYDVKM. The CDR3 is 18 amino acids.

The chain uses TRBV7-9 and TRBJ1-2; D gene ambiguous. Germline CDR1 and CDR2: SEHNR and FQNEAQ (reference sequence). The CDR3 loop spans 11 amino acids. With 7 bases removed from V and 7 bases from J, the gap between germline ends came to 10 bases. As DNA, the CDR3 is TGTGCCAGCAAGGCGGAAGGTGGCTACACCTTC. Translated, it gives CASKAEGGYTF.

This sequence joins TRBV28 and TRBJ2-5; 7 bases are a match to TRBD1. J gave up 5 bases and V 7 bases, and 7 bases lay outside the gene matches. This CDR3 contains 13 residues. Germline V gene lookup returns CDR1 MDHEN and CDR2 SYDVKM. The DNA of the CDR3 is TGTGCCAGCACCCACAGGGGTCGGGAGACCCAGTACTTC. Its protein is CASTHRGRETQYF.